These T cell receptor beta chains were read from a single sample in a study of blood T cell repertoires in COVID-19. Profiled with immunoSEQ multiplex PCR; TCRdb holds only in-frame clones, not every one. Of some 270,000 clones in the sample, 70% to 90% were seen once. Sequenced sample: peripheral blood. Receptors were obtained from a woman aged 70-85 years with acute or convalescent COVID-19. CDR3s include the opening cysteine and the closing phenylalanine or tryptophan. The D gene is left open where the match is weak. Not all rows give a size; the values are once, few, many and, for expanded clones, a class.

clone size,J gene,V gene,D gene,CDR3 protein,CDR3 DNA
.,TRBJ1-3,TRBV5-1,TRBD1,CASSLEGQTGNTIYF,TGCGCCAGCAGCTTGGAGGGACAGACTGGAAACACCATATATTTT
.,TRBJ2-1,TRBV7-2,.,CASSSLYVVPMRVF,TGTGCCAGCAGCTCCCTCTATGTAGTCCCGATGAGGGTCTTC
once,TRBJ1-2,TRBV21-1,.,CASSPLGTGCYGYTF,TGTGCCAGCAGCCCGTTGGGGACAGGGTGTTATGGCTACACCTTC
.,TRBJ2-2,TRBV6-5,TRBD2,CARIAGANTGELFF,TGTGCCAGAATAGCGGGAGCGAACACCGGGGAGCTGTTTTTT
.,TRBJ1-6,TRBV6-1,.,CASSEPGRGNSPLHF,TGTGCCAGCAGTGAACCCGGAAGGGGGAATTCACCCCTCCACTTT
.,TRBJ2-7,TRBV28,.,CASSLGVGQYF,TGTGCCAGCAGTTTGGGCGTGGGGCAGTACTTC
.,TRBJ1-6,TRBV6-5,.,CASSPGWRKNSPLHF,TGTGCCAGCAGCCCGGGATGGAGGAAGAATTCACCCCTCCACTTT
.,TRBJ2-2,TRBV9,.,CASSPTPEQGRLFF,TGTGCCAGCAGCCCGACCCCGGAACAGGGACGGCTGTTTTTT
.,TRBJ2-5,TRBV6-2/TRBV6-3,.,CASSYPPQETQYF,TGTGCCAGCAGTTACCCCCCTCAAGAGACCCAGTACTTC
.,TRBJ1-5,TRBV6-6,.,CASRDSLYSLYQPQHF,TGTGCCAGCAGGGACAGCCTCTATAGTCTCTATCAGCCCCAGCATTTT
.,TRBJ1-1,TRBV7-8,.,CASSLGSREAFF,TGTGCCAGCAGCTTAGGTTCCAGGGAAGCTTTCTTT
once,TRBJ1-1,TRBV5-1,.,CASSLAQNTEAFF,TGCGCCAGCAGCTTAGCCCAGAACACTGAAGCTTTCTTT
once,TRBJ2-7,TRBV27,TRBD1,CASSSTTDRGGEQYF,TGTGCCAGCAGTTCCACAACCGACAGGGGCGGCGAGCAGTACTTC
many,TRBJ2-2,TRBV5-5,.,CASSLEFDWDFRTGELFF,TGTGCCAGCAGCTTGGAGTTTGATTGGGACTTCCGCACCGGGGAGCTGTTTTTT
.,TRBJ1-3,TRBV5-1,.,CASSVSGVTRSGNTIYF,TGCGCCAGCAGCGTCTCAGGGGTTACCAGGTCTGGAAACACCATATATTTT
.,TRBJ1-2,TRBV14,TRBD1,CASSQRTGDYGYTF,TGTGCCAGCAGCCAGAGGACAGGGGACTATGGCTACACCTTC
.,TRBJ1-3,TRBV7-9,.,CASSLIGNTIYF,TGTGCCAGCAGCTTAATAGGAAACACCATATATTTT
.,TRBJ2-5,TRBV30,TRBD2,CAWSVGLAGGLETQYF,TGTGCCTGGAGTGTAGGGCTAGCGGGGGGGCTTGAGACCCAGTACTTC
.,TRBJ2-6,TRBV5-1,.,CASSLDRAGANVLTF,TGCGCCAGCAGCTTGGACAGGGCTGGGGCCAACGTCCTGACTTTC
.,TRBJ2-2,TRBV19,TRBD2,CASSAQRGGGTGELFF,TGTGCCAGTAGTGCTCAGCGGGGGGGCGGTACCGGGGAGCTGTTTTTT
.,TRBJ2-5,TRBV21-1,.,CASSNGVILAGETQYF,TGTGCCAGCAGCAACGGGGTAATTTTGGCGGGAGAGACCCAGTACTTC
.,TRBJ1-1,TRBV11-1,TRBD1,CASSLTGGPNTEAFF,TGTGCCAGCAGCTTAACAGGGGGACCGAACACTGAAGCTTTCTTT
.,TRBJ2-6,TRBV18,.,CASSTSRRDSSSSGANVLTF,TGTGCCAGCTCTACCTCTAGGCGTGACAGCTCGAGCTCTGGGGCCAACGTCCTGACTTTC
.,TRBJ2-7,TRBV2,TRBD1,CASSPGTGSYEQYF,TGTGCCAGCAGTCCCGGGACAGGCTCCTACGAGCAGTACTTC
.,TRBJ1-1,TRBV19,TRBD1,CASSRGTGDHPEAFF,TGTGCCAGTAGTAGGGGGACAGGGGATCATCCTGAAGCTTTCTTT
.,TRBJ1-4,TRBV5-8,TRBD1,CASWTGALKLFF,TGTGCCAGCTGGACAGGGGCCCTTAAACTGTTTTTT
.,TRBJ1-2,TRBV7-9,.,CASKRDNYGYTF,TGTGCCAGCAAAAGAGATAACTATGGCTACACCTTC
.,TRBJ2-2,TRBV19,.,CASSFSRGELFF,TGTGCCAGTAGTTTTAGCCGAGGAGAGCTGTTTTTT
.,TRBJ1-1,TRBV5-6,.,CASSLGVGQNTEAFF,TGTGCCAGCAGCTTGGGTGTAGGACAGAACACTGAAGCTTTCTTT
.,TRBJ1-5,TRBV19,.,CASSGLWGGSQPQHF,TGTGCCAGTAGTGGCCTGTGGGGAGGTAGTCAGCCCCAGCATTTT
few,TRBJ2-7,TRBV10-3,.,CAIRSPGHHLSEQYF,TGTGCCATCAGAAGCCCGGGACACCACCTTTCCGAGCAGTACTTC
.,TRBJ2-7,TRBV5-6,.,CASSLDLASEQYF,TGTGCCAGCAGCCTGGACCTCGCCAGCGAGCAGTACTTC
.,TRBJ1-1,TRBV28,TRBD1,CASPRSGQIFMNTEAFF,TGTGCCAGCCCGAGATCGGGACAGATTTTCATGAACACTGAAGCTTTCTTT
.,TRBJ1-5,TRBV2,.,CASRPGRVNQPQHF,TGTGCCAGCAGGCCCGGCCGGGTCAATCAGCCCCAGCATTTT
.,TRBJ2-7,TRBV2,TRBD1,CASSEQKAGGNF,TGTGCCAGCAGTGAACAAAAGGCAGGGGGTAACTTC
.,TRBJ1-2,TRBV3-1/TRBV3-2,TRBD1,CASSLRGGQGYGYTF,TGTGCCAGCAGCCTACGAGGGGGACAGGGGTATGGCTACACCTTC
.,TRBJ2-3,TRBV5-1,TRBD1,CASSLGGGSTDTQYF,TGCGCCAGCAGCTTGGGAGGGGGCAGCACAGATACGCAGTATTTT
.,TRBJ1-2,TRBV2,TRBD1,CASSIYSGTGGGGYTF,TGTGCCAGCAGTATATATTCGGGGACAGGGGGTGGCGGCTACACCTTC
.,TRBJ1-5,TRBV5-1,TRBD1,CASSLGTGSGQPQHF,TGCGCCAGCAGCTTGGGGACAGGGTCGGGCCAGCCCCAGCATTTT
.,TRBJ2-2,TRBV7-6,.,CASSGQGSTGELFF,TGTGCCAGCAGCGGTCAGGGGAGCACCGGGGAGCTGTTTTTT
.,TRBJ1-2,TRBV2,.,CASSDRGVGGYTF,TGTGCCAGCAGTGATCGGGGGGTAGGTGGCTACACCTTC
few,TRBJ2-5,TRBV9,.,CASSVGIGETGETQYF,TGTGCCAGCAGCGTAGGGATTGGTGAGACGGGGGAGACCCAGTACTTC
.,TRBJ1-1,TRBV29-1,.,CSVTGAFF,TGCAGCGTCACAGGCGCTTTCTTT
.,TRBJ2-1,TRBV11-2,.,CASSPVSGVNEQFF,TGTGCCAGCAGCCCGGTTTCGGGGGTCAATGAGCAGTTCTTC
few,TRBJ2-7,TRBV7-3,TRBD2,CASSPGGRGYEQYF,TGTGCCAGCAGCCCCGGGGGGAGGGGCTACGAGCAGTACTTC
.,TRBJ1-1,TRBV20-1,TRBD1,CSAATGLGAFF,TGCAGTGCCGCGACAGGGCTCGGAGCTTTCTTT
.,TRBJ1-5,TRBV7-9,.,CASSLDGRAQPQHF,TGTGCCAGCAGCTTAGATGGGAGGGCTCAGCCCCAGCATTTT
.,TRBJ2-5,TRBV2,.,CASSENRGSLGTQYF,TGTGCCAGCAGTGAAAACCGGGGATCCCTAGGGACCCAGTACTTC
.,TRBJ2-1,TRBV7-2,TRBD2,CASSLVSGGASNEQFF,TGTGCCAGCAGCTTAGTAAGCGGGGGGGCCAGTAATGAGCAGTTCTTC
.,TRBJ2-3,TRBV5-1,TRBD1,CASSLGQGNADTQYF,TGCGCCAGCAGCTTGGGACAGGGTAATGCAGATACGCAGTATTTT
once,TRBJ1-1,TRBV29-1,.,CSVDEPGEPEAFF,TGCAGCGTTGATGAACCGGGGGAGCCTGAAGCTTTCTTT
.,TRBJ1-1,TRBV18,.,CASSPGRSGTEAFF,TGTGCCAGCTCACCAGGTAGGAGCGGCACTGAAGCTTTCTTT
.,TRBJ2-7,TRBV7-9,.,CASSFGINYEQYF,TGTGCCAGCAGCTTCGGGATAAACTACGAGCAGTACTTC
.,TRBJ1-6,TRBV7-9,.,CASSLYDSPLHF,TGTGCCAGCAGCTTATATGATTCACCCCTCCACTTT
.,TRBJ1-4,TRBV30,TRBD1,CACSGTGNEKLFF,TGTGCCTGTTCCGGGACAGGTAATGAAAAACTGTTTTTT
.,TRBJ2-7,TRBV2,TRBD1,CASGEGGPAYEQYF,TGTGCCAGCGGGGAAGGGGGCCCCGCCTACGAGCAGTACTTC
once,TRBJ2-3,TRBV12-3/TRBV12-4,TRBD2,CASRVRTSVKQYF,TGTGCCAGCAGGGTACGGACTAGCGTAAAGCAGTATTTT
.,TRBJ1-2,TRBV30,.,CAWSVLGRGYGYTF,TGTGCCTGGAGTGTACTCGGTAGGGGCTATGGCTACACCTTC
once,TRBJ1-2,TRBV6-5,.,CASSYERGFIHTF,TGTGCCAGCAGTTACGAAAGGGGGTTTATACACACCTTC
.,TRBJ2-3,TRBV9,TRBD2,CASSLTAGGPHTQYF,TGTGCCAGCAGCCTGACGGCGGGGGGGCCCCATACGCAGTATTTT